These 24 T cell receptor beta chains were all obtained from the same sample, sequenced in a study of blood T cell repertoires in COVID-19. The method was immunoSEQ multiplex PCR; TCRdb's version includes in-frame clones alone and lacks a portion of them. The sample records 110,000 to 150,000 clones, 80% to 85% being singletons. The sequenced sample was peripheral blood. The receptors were sampled from a human donor in a cohort sampled during active COVID-19.

The chain has TRBV12-5 and TRBJ2-5, with a weak D call TRBD2 (5 bases). With 0 bases removed from V and 1 base from J, the gap between germline ends came to 9 bases. The germline gives CDR1 LGHNT, CDR2 FRNRAP. The CDR3 runs to 15 residues. CDR3 sequence: CASGLVKAGQETQYF. The CDR3 region has the DNA TGTGCTAGTGGTTTGGTAAAGGCGGGCCAAGAGACCCAGTACTTC.

This clone was counted a few times. The V and J genes are TRBV4-3 and TRBJ1-6; possible D gene TRBD1, 5 bases. In germline, CDR1 is LGHNA, CDR2 YSLEER. The CDR3 covers 15 residues. V gave up 1 base and J gave up 9 bases, with 13 bases separating them. DNA for the CDR3: TGCGCCAGCAGCCAAGGACAAGGGGTAGTTTCACCCCTCCACTTT. Translation gives CASSQGQGVVSPLHF.

V gene TRBV28 combines with J gene TRBJ2-1; 13 nucleotides align to TRBD2. The germline gives CDR1 MDHEN, CDR2 SYDVKM. V trimming: 7 bases; J trimming: 7 bases; junction bases outside the gene matches: 7. The CDR3 extends over 15 amino acids. CDR3 loop: CASIRTSGSQNEQFF. CDR3 in DNA: TGTGCCAGCATCAGGACTAGCGGGAGTCAGAATGAGCAGTTCTTC.

J is TRBJ2-4 and V is TRBV6-6, with TRBD1 matching over 8 bases. V lost 0 bases, J lost 4 bases, and 2 bases stayed unmatched. Germline V gene data show CDR1 as MNHNY and CDR2 as SVGAGI (reference sequence). The CDR3 sequence is 15 residues long. CDR3 sequence reads: CASSYSTGEKNIQYF. The CDR3 nucleotides are TGTGCCAGCAGTTACTCGACAGGGGAAAAAAACATTCAGTACTTC.

This chain joins TRBV7-2 and TRBJ2-7; tentative D call: TRBD1 (6 bases). The ends were cut back, 5 bases at V and 7 bases at J, with 18 bases in the middle. The CDR3 length is 14 residues. The germline gives CDR1 SGHTA, CDR2 FQGNSA. CDR3 nucleotides: TGTGCCAGCAGCCCCGGACAGTCATTGAGGGAGCAGTACTTC. It is translated as CASSPGQSLREQYF.

This clone is large. The chain carries TRBV28 and TRBJ2-5; D is possibly TRBD2 (6 bases). Germline CDR1 and CDR2: MDHEN and SYDVKM. This CDR3 has 15 amino acids. Trimming stripped 2 bases from V and 1 base from J, with 11 bases between. The CDR3 spells CASSLIAGSQETQYF. The CDR3, as DNA: TGTGCCAGCAGTTTAATCGCGGGGTCCCAAGAGACCCAGTACTTC.

The V and J genes are TRBV6-5 and TRBJ1-1, with 8 bases identical to TRBD1. This CDR3 is built from 15 residues. The V gene end was trimmed by 5 bases and the J gene end by 2 bases; junction bases not matched to a gene: 7. The germline V gene has CDR1 MNHEY and CDR2 SVGAGI. The CDR3 coding sequence is TGTGCCAGCAGTCCACCGACAGGGGTAAACACTGAAGCTTTCTTT. The encoded protein is CASSPPTGVNTEAFF.

V gene TRBV7-6 combines with J gene TRBJ2-1; D remains ambiguous. Germline CDR1 is SGHVS and CDR2 is FNYEAQ. CDR3 length equals 17 residues. V was cut by 5 bases and J by 0 bases, with 17 bases left in between. DNA of the CDR3: TGTGCCAGCAGCAAACGCGTACCCGATGACTCCTACAATGAGCAGTTCTTC. This codes for CASSKRVPDDSYNEQFF.

The chain uses TRBV5-4 and TRBJ2-7, with TRBD1 identical over 8 bases. The CDR3 contains 15 residues. CDR1 is SGHNT and CDR2 is YYREEE in the germline V gene (reference sequence). With V trimmed by 4 bases and J by 0 bases, 6 bases remained unmatched. The CDR3 protein is CASSRQDRASYEQYF. The CDR3 nucleotides are TGTGCCAGCAGCCGCCAGGACAGGGCCTCCTACGAGCAGTACTTC.

The genes are TRBV2 and TRBJ2-1; 9 bases line up with TRBD1. Germline values: CDR1 SNHLY, CDR2 FYNNEI. V lost 7 bases, J lost 6 bases, and 16 bases stayed unmatched. There are 17 residues in the CDR3. CDR3 protein: CASTPLRLGTGSNEQFF. The CDR3 DNA sequence: TGTGCCAGCACTCCCTTGCGATTGGGGACAGGGAGCAATGAGCAGTTCTTC.

This chain uses TRBV2 with TRBJ1-2; D possibly corresponds to TRBD1 (6 bases). Deletions cut 6 bases from V and 3 bases from J, with 11 bases between. The CDR3 runs to 13 residues. CDR1 is SNHLY, CDR2 FYNNEI, per germline. CDR3 DNA: TGTGCCAGCAGGGACAGTCAGGACTATGGCTACACCTTC. As protein: CASRDSQDYGYTF.

This chain links TRBV6-1 with TRBJ2-7, with D tentatively TRBD1 (5 bases). V lost 0 bases and J 2 bases, leaving 11 bases between the germline ends. This CDR3 region has 15 residues. Germline CDR1 reads MNHNS; CDR2 reads SASEGT. The DNA of the CDR3 is TGTGCCAGCAGTGAAGCGGGCAGGGTGCCCTACGAGCAGTACTTC. Protein sequence: CASSEAGRVPYEQYF.

V gene TRBV5-5 combines with J gene TRBJ1-6; TRBD1 matches at 8 bases. This CDR3 spans 15 amino acids. The germline V gene encodes CDR1 SGHKS and CDR2 YYEKEE (reference sequence). V was pared by 4 bases and J by 8 bases, with 8 bases of the junction left unmatched. The chain's CDR3 is CASSIQGGSDSPLHF. CDR3 bases: TGTGCCAGCAGCATACAGGGGGGCAGTGATTCACCCCTCCACTTT.

The chain has TRBV9 and TRBJ2-5, with TRBD1 as a possible D gene (5 bases). CDR3 length: 15 residues. The germline V gene encodes CDR1 SGDLS and CDR2 YYNGEE. V was shortened by 0 bases and J by 5 bases, with 14 bases between the two germline ends. CDR3 protein: CASSVGPSAGETQYF. The CDR3 region has the DNA TGTGCCAGCAGCGTAGGACCCTCAGCAGGGGAGACCCAGTACTTC.

Only a few counts were recorded for this clone. The rearrangement uses TRBV24-1 and TRBJ2-1; 14 positions match TRBD2. The CDR3 runs to 17 residues. CDR1 and CDR2 (germline): KGHDR, SFDVKD. Unmatched junction bases numbered 11, after V lost 4 bases and J lost 10 bases. Here the CDR3 reads CATSDPQTSGRAGEQFF. CDR3 sequence (DNA): TGTGCCACCAGTGACCCCCAGACTAGCGGGAGGGCTGGCGAGCAGTTCTTC.

The rearrangement joins TRBV18 to TRBJ2-5, with a weak D call TRBD2 (6 bases). V was cut by 5 bases and J by 5 bases, with 15 bases left in between. CDR3 size: 14 residues. Germline-derived CDR1 and CDR2 are KGHSH and LQKENI. In nucleotides, the CDR3 is TGTGCCAGCTCAGAGCAGGGAGGTCTGGAGACCCAGTACTTC. Its translation: CASSEQGGLETQYF.

The J gene is TRBJ2-1, the V gene TRBV10-1, with D possibly TRBD2 on 5 matching bases. Germline V CDR1 and CDR2: WNHNN, SYGVQD (reference sequence). Trimming cost V 0 bases and J 3 bases, with 12 bases left between them. This CDR3 has 16 amino acids. CDR3 coding DNA: TGCGCCAGCAGTGAGTCGGGCCAGCGGATCTACAATGAGCAGTTCTTC. Its translation is CASSESGQRIYNEQFF.

The J gene is TRBJ2-2, the V gene TRBV6-5; 7 bases match TRBD1. This CDR3 spans 15 amino acids. The V gene's germline CDR1 is MNHEY and CDR2 SVGAGI. Trimming removed 6 bases from V and 0 bases from J; junction bases left unmatched: 4. The CDR3, as DNA: TGTGCCAGCAGAGGAGGACAGGCGAACACCGGGGAGCTGTTTTTT. It specifies CASRGGQANTGELFF.

This sequence joins TRBV19 and TRBJ2-3; TRBD2 agrees at 7 bases. CDR1 is LNHDA and CDR2 is SQIVND in the germline V gene (reference sequence). The CDR3 sequence is 15 residues long. V lost 3 bases, J lost 3 bases, and 6 bases stayed unmatched. CDR3 nucleotide sequence: TGTGCCAGTAGTATGGCGGGAGTTAGGACAGATACGCAGTATTTT. Translated, it gives CASSMAGVRTDTQYF.

The rearrangement uses TRBV28 and TRBJ1-2; 8 nucleotides agree with TRBD1. V lost 10 bases, J lost 5 bases, and 12 bases stayed unmatched. From germline, CDR1 is MDHEN and CDR2 SYDVKM. This CDR3 is built from 14 residues. The CDR3 DNA reads as TGTGCCACCCCGAATCCAGGGGGCAATTATGGCTACACCTTC. This gives the protein CATPNPGGNYGYTF.

V gene TRBV5-1 combines with J gene TRBJ1-2; 9 bases are shared with TRBD1. The trim removed 4 bases at V and 2 bases at J, leaving 3 bases unmatched. Germline-derived CDR1 and CDR2 are SGHRS and YFSETQ. The CDR3 spans 14 residues. The CDR3 region is CASSPGTGNYGYTF. The DNA for the CDR3 is TGCGCCAGCAGCCCGGGGACAGGGAACTATGGCTACACCTTC.

The chain uses TRBV28 and TRBJ2-7; TRBD1 is a possible D gene (6 bases). Trimming left V 3 bases short and J 2 bases short, with 11 bases between. Germline V CDR1 and CDR2: MDHEN, SYDVKM. The CDR3 runs to 14 residues. The CDR3 DNA is TGTGCCAGCAGTTTTAAACAGGGCGCCTACGAGCAGTACTTC. Its translation is CASSFKQGAYEQYF. Full variable domain (rest looked up from reference TRBV28 and TRBJ2-7): DVKVTQSSRYLVKRTGEKVFLECVQDMDHENMFWYRQDPGLGLRLIYFSYDVKMKEKGDIPEGYSVSREKKERFSLILESASTNQTSMYLCASSFKQGAYEQYFGPGTRLTVT.

The V call is TRBV7-3, the J call TRBJ2-2, with no clear D. The CDR3 consists of 13 residues. Germline CDR1 SGHTA, CDR2 FQGTGA. Trimming took off 5 bases at V and 5 bases at J, with 9 bases between the two ends. CDR3 DNA sequence: TGTGCCAGCAGCACCCAGGCGACCGGGGAGCTGTTTTTT. It codes for CASSTQATGELFF. Combining the CDR3 with reference TRBV7-3 and TRBJ2-2 gives the whole variable domain GAGVSQTPSNKVTEKGKYVELRCDPISGHTALYWYRQSLGQGPEFLIYFQGTGAADDSGLPNDRFFAVRPEGSVSTLKIQRTERGDSAVYLCASSTQATGELFFGEGSRLTVL.

V gene TRBV4-1 combines with J gene TRBJ1-3; D gene uncertain. The CDR3 contains 16 residues. Germline V gene sequence: CDR1 MGHRA, CDR2 YSYEKL. Trimming cost V 0 bases and J 0 bases, with 9 bases left between them. DNA of the CDR3: TGCGCCAGCAGCCAAGATTTTATTTCCTCTGGAAACACCATATATTTT. This codes for CASSQDFISSGNTIYF.